This T cell receptor beta chain came from a study of a mutant IDH1 vaccine in newly diagnosed glioma. Study context: Once 4-6 weeks had passed after radiotherapy alone, vaccination started, or it started with temozolomide cycles. Prior therapy was radiotherapy, temozolomide, or both; most received both.

V shed 5 bases and J 1 base; nucleotides not matched to a gene: 13. Germline lookup yields CDR1 LNHDA and CDR2 SQIVND (reference sequence). The length of the CDR3 is 17 residues. Here immunoSEQ multiplex PCR was the method, and the copy in TCRdb shows in-frame clones only, minus some. The sample comprises about 26,000 clones, approximately 79% of which are singletons, and less than 9.5% rests with the top ten. Worth noting for this clone: Its antigen is currently unknown.

The time point here: week 5, during vaccination. A 20-mer mutant IDH1 peptide at 300 ug was injected subcutaneously with topical imiquimod. The genes are TRBV19 and TRBJ1-2, with 7 nucleotides matching TRBD1. Sequencing was performed on PBMCs, taken from a glioma patient whose treatment included an IDH1 peptide vaccine. The sequence was obtained from a man aged 35 to 55 with glioma. Some clones in this sample may be carry-over from other donors' samples. The CDR3 here is CASSPLGQVGYNYGYTF. The CDR3 DNA reads TGTGCCAGTAGTCCCCTCGGACAGGTTGGGTATAACTATGGCTACACCTTC.